What follows are 5 T cell receptor beta chains derived from one specimen sequenced in a study of blood T cell repertoires in COVID-19. Clones were sequenced by immunoSEQ multiplex PCR, and TCRdb holds only the in-frame ones, with some missing. The sample has hundreds of thousands of clones, about 87% seen once. The sample comprised peripheral blood. The receptors come from a human donor in a cohort sampled during active COVID-19.

V is TRBV3-1 (or the pseudogene TRBV3-2) and J is TRBJ1-1; tentatively, D is TRBD1 (6 bases). V was pared by 5 bases and J by 2 bases, with 9 bases between. The CDR3 runs to 13 residues. In germline, CDR1 is LGHDT, CDR2 YNNKEL (reference sequence). CDR3 sequence reads: CASSRGFNTEAFF. The CDR3 nucleotides are TGTGCCAGCAGCAGGGGGTTCAACACTGAAGCTTTCTTT.

The chain has TRBV11-2 and TRBJ2-1; TRBD1 matches 7 bases. Germline CDR1 and CDR2: SGHAT and FQNNGV. J was trimmed by 1 base and V by 5 bases; bases with no gene match: 5. This CDR3 spans 15 amino acids. The CDR3 protein is CASSPSTGSYNEQFF. The CDR3, as DNA: TGTGCCAGCAGCCCCTCGACAGGGTCCTACAATGAGCAGTTCTTC.

The rearrangement uses TRBV5-8 and TRBJ1-2; no clear D. Germline loops: CDR1 SGHTS, CDR2 YDEGEE. CDR3 length: 18 residues. Trimming took 4 bases from V and 4 from J, leaving 26 bases between them. CDR3 loop: CASSTPGVFGISRYGYTF. In DNA, the CDR3 is TGTGCCAGCAGCACACCCGGGGTCTTCGGCATTTCTCGCTATGGCTACACCTTC.

The V and J genes are TRBV20-1 and TRBJ1-1; possible D gene TRBD1, 6 bases. CDR3 length equals 12 residues. V lost 3 bases and J lost 11, with 16 bases in between. CDR1 is DFQATT, CDR2 SNEGSKA, per germline (reference sequence). CDR3: CSASGQSTGAFF. The CDR3 coding sequence is TGCAGTGCTAGTGGACAGTCCACTGGGGCTTTCTTT.

The CDR3 loop is CATSRDRLTDYEQYF. The CDR3, as DNA: TGTGCCACCAGCAGAGATAGGCTGACAGACTACGAGCAGTACTTC. The rearrangement uses TRBV15 and TRBJ2-7; tentatively, D is TRBD1 (5 bases). V was clipped by 0 bases and J by 3 bases, with 12 bases between them. The CDR3 has 15 amino acids. The germline V gene has CDR1 LNHNV and CDR2 YYDKDF (reference sequence).